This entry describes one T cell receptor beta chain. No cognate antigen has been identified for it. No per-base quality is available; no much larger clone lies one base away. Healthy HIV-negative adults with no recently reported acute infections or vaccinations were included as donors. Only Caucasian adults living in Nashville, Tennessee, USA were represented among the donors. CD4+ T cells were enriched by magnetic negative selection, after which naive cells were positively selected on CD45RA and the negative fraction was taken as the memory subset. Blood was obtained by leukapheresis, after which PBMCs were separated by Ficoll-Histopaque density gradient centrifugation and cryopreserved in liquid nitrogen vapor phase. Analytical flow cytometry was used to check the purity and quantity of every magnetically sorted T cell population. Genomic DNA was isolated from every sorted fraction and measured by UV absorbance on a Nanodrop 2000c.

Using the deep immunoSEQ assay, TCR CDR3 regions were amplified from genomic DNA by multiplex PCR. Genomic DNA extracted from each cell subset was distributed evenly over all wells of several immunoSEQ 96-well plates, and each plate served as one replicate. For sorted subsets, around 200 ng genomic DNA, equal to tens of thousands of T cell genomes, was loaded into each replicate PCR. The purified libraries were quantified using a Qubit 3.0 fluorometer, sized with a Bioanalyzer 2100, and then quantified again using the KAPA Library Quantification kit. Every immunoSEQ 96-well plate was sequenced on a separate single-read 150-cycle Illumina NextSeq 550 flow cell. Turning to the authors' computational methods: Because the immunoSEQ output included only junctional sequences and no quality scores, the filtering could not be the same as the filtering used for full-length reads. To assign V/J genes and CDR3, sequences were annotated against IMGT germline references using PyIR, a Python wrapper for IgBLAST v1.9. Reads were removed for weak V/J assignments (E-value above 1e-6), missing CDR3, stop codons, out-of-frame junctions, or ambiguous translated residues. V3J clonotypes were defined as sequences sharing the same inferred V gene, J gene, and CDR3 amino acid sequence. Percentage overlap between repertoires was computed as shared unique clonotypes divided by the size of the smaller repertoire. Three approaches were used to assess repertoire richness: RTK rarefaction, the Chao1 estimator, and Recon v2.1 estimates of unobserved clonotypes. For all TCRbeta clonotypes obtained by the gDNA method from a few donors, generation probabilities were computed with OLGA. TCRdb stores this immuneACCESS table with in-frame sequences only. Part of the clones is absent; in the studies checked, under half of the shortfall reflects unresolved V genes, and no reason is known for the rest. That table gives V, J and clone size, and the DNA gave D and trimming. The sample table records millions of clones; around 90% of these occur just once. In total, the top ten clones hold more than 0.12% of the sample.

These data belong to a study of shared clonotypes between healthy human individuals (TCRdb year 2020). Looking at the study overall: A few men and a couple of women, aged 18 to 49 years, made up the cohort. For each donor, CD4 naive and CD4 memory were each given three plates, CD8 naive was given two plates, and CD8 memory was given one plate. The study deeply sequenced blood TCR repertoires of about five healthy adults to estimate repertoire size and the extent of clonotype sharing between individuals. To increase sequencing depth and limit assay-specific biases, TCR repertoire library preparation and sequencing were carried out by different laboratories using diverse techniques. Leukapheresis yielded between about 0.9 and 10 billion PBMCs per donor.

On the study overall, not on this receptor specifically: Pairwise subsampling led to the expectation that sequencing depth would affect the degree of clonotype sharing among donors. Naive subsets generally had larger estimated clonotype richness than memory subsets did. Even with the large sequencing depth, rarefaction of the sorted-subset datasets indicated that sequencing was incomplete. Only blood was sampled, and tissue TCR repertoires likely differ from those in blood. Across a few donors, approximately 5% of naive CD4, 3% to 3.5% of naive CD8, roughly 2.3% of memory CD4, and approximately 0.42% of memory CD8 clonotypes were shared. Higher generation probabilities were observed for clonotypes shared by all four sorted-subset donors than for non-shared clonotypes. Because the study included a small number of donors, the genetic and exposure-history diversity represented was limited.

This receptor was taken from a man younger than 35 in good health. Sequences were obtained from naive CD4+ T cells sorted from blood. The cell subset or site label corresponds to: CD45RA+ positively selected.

The CDR3 region: CASSLSSGRTDTQYF. The nucleotide sequence reads TGTGCCAGCAGCTTATCTAGCGGGAGAACAGATACGCAGTATTTT. The chain links TRBV7-2 with TRBJ2-3; 10 bases in the middle match TRBD2. V loses 2 bases at its end and J loses 3 bases; junction bases beyond the gene matches: 2. The germline V gene specifies SGHTA as CDR1 and FQGNSA as CDR2. The CDR3 spans 15 residues, from the cysteine through the phenylalanine. Kept here is only the CDR3 DNA, which spans 45 bases and is read in frame from base 1.